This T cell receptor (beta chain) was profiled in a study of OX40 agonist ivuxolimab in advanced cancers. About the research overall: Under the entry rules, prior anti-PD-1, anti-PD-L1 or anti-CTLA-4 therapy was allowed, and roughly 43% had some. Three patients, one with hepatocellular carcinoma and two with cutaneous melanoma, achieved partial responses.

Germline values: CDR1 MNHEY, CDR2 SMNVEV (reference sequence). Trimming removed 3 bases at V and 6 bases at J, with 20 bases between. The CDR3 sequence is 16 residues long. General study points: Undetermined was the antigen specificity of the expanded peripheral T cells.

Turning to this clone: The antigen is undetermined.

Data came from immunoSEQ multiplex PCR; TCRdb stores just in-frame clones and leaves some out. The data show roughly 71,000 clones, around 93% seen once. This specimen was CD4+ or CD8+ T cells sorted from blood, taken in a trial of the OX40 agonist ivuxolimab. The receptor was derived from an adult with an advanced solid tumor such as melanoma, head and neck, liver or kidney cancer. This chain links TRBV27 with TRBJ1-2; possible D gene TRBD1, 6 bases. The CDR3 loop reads CASSFQPGAGVDGYTF. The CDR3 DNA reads TGTGCCAGCAGTTTTCAACCCGGGGCAGGGGTCGATGGCTACACCTTC.